This T cell receptor beta chain is drawn from a study of somatic mutations in cytotoxic T cells in rheumatoid arthritis. The study's findings and limits: Levels of CD8+ T-cell clonality in rheumatoid arthritis patients were statistically indistinguishable from those seen in age-matched healthy controls, with no significant difference.

Data came from immunoSEQ multiplex PCR; TCRdb stores just in-frame clones and leaves some out. This table holds 25,000 to 30,000 clones, over 65% found once. In the case of this clone: Antigen: not known.

The TCR originated in a woman aged 18 to 35 in good health. The sequenced material came from CD8+ T cells sorted from blood.

The CDR3 here is CASSLSWDGMNEQFF. The CDR3 nucleotides are TGTGCCAGCAGCCTATCCTGGGACGGCATGAATGAGCAGTTCTTC. The chain joins TRBV14 to TRBJ2-1, with D perhaps matching TRBD1 or TRBD2 (5 bases each). V was pared by 4 bases and J by 7 bases, with 17 bases between. Germline CDR1 SGHDN, CDR2 FVKESK. The CDR3 is 15 residues long. Drawing the rest from reference TRBV14 and TRBJ2-1, the complete variable domain is EAGVTQFPSHSVIEKGQTVTLRCDPISGHDNLYWYRRVMGKEIKFLLHFVKESKQDESGMPNNRFLAERTGGTYSTLKVQPAELEDSGVYFCASSLSWDGMNEQFFGPGTRLTVL.